Each of the 27 T cell receptor beta chains below was sequenced from the same sample in a study of early T cells in non-severe SARS-CoV-2 infection (dated by TCRdb to about 2021). Library preparation used 5' RACE. The sample was run on a NextSeq 500. TCRdb reanalyzed the raw reads on its own, using fastp at Q25 for trimming and MiXCR for clone calling, and kept in-frame beta chains. Rows matching on CDR3 protein sequence are summarized as one entry with the most common DNA and genes. The sample table contains approximately 45,000 distinct CDR3 sequences; only one count was recorded for roughly 11% of them. Approximately 8.7% of the sample belongs to the ten largest clones. Specimen: whole blood. Receptors originate from an adult who was a healthcare worker with PCR-confirmed SARS-CoV-2 infection or an uninfected control (not recorded which).

This clonotype was counted a few times. The V gene is TRBV20-1, the J gene TRBJ1-6, with D perhaps matching TRBD1 (6 bases). In germline, CDR1 is DFQATT, CDR2 SNEGSKA (reference sequence). V was shortened by 1 base and J by 8 bases, with 12 bases between the two germline ends. The CDR3 spans 14 residues. CDR3 region: CSARVRRGDSPLHF. In nucleotides, the CDR3 is TGCAGTGCTAGAGTCCGCAGGGGCGATTCACCCCTCCACTTT.

This clonotype has just a few counts. The chain carries TRBV18 and TRBJ2-3; 8 bases are shared with TRBD1. CDR3 length equals 17 residues. Trimming at V came to 0 bases and at J to 2 bases, leaving 7 bases not matched to a gene. Germline CDR1 is KGHSH and CDR2 is LQKENI. CDR3 protein: CASSPPQGQDNTDTQYF. In nucleotides, the CDR3 is TGTGCCAGCTCACCACCCCAGGGACAGGACAACACAGATACGCAGTATTTT.

This clonotype was seen many times. This chain uses TRBV20-1 with TRBJ1-2, with 8 bases lining up with TRBD1. Trimming removed 6 bases from V and 8 bases from J; junction bases left unmatched: 14. The CDR3 consists of 14 residues. CDR1 and CDR2 (germline): DFQATT, SNEGSKA (reference sequence). In DNA, the CDR3 is TGCAGTGCCCCCGGGACAGGTGCTCCTAAGGGCTACACCTTC. As protein: CSAPGTGAPKGYTF.

The chain employs TRBV3-1 and TRBJ2-3; no clear D gene. CDR1 is LGHDT and CDR2 is YNNKEL in the germline V gene (reference sequence). This CDR3 region has 11 residues. V was cut by 6 bases and J by 3 bases, with 4 bases left in between. The CDR3 loop reads CASRHTDTQYF. In DNA, the CDR3 is TGTGCCAGCAGGCATACAGATACGCAGTATTTT.

This clonotype was observed many times. V gene TRBV29-1 combines with J gene TRBJ2-7; perhaps D is TRBD1 or TRBD2 (6 bases each). Germline V gene sequence: CDR1 SQVTM, CDR2 ANQGSEA. CDR3 size: 13 residues. Trimming pared 8 bases from V and 4 bases from J, leaving 18 bases between. CDR3 amino acids: CSIWAGTTYEQYF. CDR3 in DNA: TGCAGCATCTGGGCGGGGACAACATACGAGCAGTACTTC.

This clonotype was observed many times. V is TRBV3-1 and J is TRBJ1-6; no reliable D call. CDR3 length: 13 residues. Trimming took 0 bases from V and 14 from J, leaving 11 bases between them. Germline V gives CDR1 LGHDT, CDR2 YNNKEL (reference sequence). CDR3 DNA sequence: TGTGCCAGCAGCCAAGACAGCTCCAGATCCCTCCACTTT. Translated, it gives CASSQDSSRSLHF.

This clonotype was detected a few times. The J gene is TRBJ2-5, the V gene TRBV5-1, with D possibly being TRBD1 (5 bases). The CDR3 is 14 residues long. V dropped 0 bases and J dropped 1 base, with 7 bases sitting between them. CDR1 SGHRS and CDR2 YFSETQ come from the germline V gene. CDR3 region: CASSLAGPQETQYF. CDR3 nucleotides: TGCGCCAGCAGCTTGGCAGGGCCCCAAGAGACCCAGTACTTC.

V and J are TRBV4-3 and TRBJ2-2; TRBD1 is a possible D gene (6 bases). This CDR3 contains 18 residues. Trimming removed 1 base at V and 1 base at J, with 16 bases between. Germline V lookup: CDR1 LGHNA, CDR2 YSLEER. The CDR3 spells CASSQALGTLRNTGELFF. The CDR3 DNA reads as TGCGCCAGCAGCCAAGCGTTGGGGACACTAAGGAACACCGGGGAGCTGTTTTTT.

There are many counts of this clonotype. This chain uses TRBV7-3 with TRBJ2-1, with 7 bases that match TRBD2. The germline gives CDR1 SGHTA, CDR2 FQGTGA. Losses at the gene ends were 1 base for V and 2 bases for J; bases not matched to a gene: 2. This CDR3 spans 15 amino acids. The CDR3 here is CASSLNAGAYNEQFF. The DNA for the CDR3 is TGTGCCAGCAGCTTAAACGCGGGGGCCTACAATGAGCAGTTCTTC. Based on the CDR3 plus reference TRBV7-3 and TRBJ2-1, the full variable domain is GAGVSQTPSNKVTEKGKYVELRCDPISGHTALYWYRQSLGQGPEFLIYFQGTGAADDSGLPNDRFFAVRPEGSVSTLKIQRTERGDSAVYLCASSLNAGAYNEQFFGPGTRLTVL.

This clonotype was seen many times. The CDR3 protein is CSARSVAGESDTQYF. The CDR3 bases are TGCAGTGCTAGATCGGTAGCGGGGGAATCAGATACGCAGTATTTT. The chain combines TRBV20-1 with TRBJ2-3, with TRBD2 matching 9 bases. V gave up 2 bases and J gave up 4 bases; unmatched junction bases: 7. The CDR3 has 15 residues. CDR1 and CDR2 (germline): DFQATT, SNEGSKA (reference sequence).

V usage is TRBV7-3 and J usage is TRBJ2-3; D uncertain. This CDR3 is built from 15 residues. V was cut by 5 bases and J by 1 base, with 13 bases left in between. In germline, CDR1 is SGHTA, CDR2 FQGTGA. The CDR3 loop reads CASSRTGDRTDTQYF. The DNA for the CDR3 is TGTGCCAGCAGCCGAACCGGCGACCGCACAGATACGCAGTATTTT.

The chain uses TRBV6-6 and TRBJ1-1, with D perhaps TRBD1 (6 bases). The CDR3 has 16 residues. The V gene's germline CDR1 is MNHNY and CDR2 SVGAGI (reference sequence). The V gene lost 6 bases and the J gene lost 2 bases, with 19 bases spanning the gap. The CDR3 reads CASRERSQGFNTEAFF. The CDR3 coding sequence is TGTGCCAGCAGAGAACGATCACAGGGTTTCAACACTGAAGCTTTCTTT.

The rearrangement joins TRBV6-4 to TRBJ1-1; weak D call: TRBD1 (5 bases). CDR3 length: 14 residues. Trimming left V 6 bases short and J 4 bases short, with 15 bases between. CDR1 and CDR2 (germline): MRHNA, SNTAGT. CDR3 coding DNA: TGTGCCAGCAGGCGGGACCATGAGGGCACTGAAGCTTTCTTT. This encodes CASRRDHEGTEAFF.

For this clonotype: The junction differs from germline at one of its ends, possibly a read error. The V call is TRBV4-2, the J call TRBJ2-7; maybe TRBD2 (6 bases). Germline V lookup: CDR1 LGHNA, CDR2 YNFKEQ. The CDR3 length is 17 residues. CDR3 loop: CVSSQDPSRGVTYEQYF. The CDR3 coding sequence is TGTGTCAGCAGCCAAGACCCCTCCCGCGGGGTCACCTACGAGCAGTACTTC.

This clonotype has at least ten counts. The chain recombines TRBV7-3 with TRBJ2-3; D is uncertain. Germline CDR1 is SGHTA and CDR2 is FQGTGA. The CDR3 extends over 13 amino acids. V gave up 5 bases and J gave up 6 bases, with 12 bases separating them. The CDR3 bases are TGTGCCAGCAGCATTGGGCCACGTGATACGCAGTATTTT. Translated, it gives CASSIGPRDTQYF.

On this clonotype: Relative to the germline gene, one junction end is altered; a read error may explain this. The chain is built from TRBV7-3 and TRBJ2-2; 7 nucleotides agree with TRBD1. The length of the CDR3 is 16 residues. Looked up from germline, CDR1 is SGHTA and CDR2 is FQGTGA. CDR3 DNA sequence: TGTGCCAGCAGTTCCAAGGGACAGCTAAACACCGGGGAGCTGTCTTTT. This encodes CASSSKGQLNTGELSF.

This clonotype was observed a few times. The V call is TRBV2, the J call TRBJ1-5; 7 bases agree with TRBD1. After removal of 6 bases from V and 5 bases from J, the junction contained 10 bases not matched to a gene. The CDR3 contains 15 residues. Per germline, CDR1 SNHLY and CDR2 FYNNEI. DNA of the CDR3: TGTGCCAGCAGAGAACGCAGGGGGACGGATCAGCCCCAGCATTTT. Translated, it gives CASRERRGTDQPQHF. Looking up the rest from reference TRBV2 and TRBJ1-5 gives the full variable domain: EPEVTQTPSHQVTQMGQEVILRCVPISNHLYFYWYRQILGQKVEFLVSFYNNEISEKSEIFDDQFSVERPDGSNFTLKIRSTKLEDSAMYFCASRERRGTDQPQHFGDGTRLSIL.

This clonotype has at least ten counts. This chain uses TRBV7-2 with TRBJ2-7; D is unclear. V was shortened by 1 base and J by 0 bases, with 10 bases between the two germline ends. The germline V gene has CDR1 SGHTA and CDR2 FQGNSA. The CDR3 contains 15 residues. Here the CDR3 reads CASSLDSTSSYEQYF. CDR3 in DNA: TGTGCCAGCAGCTTAGACAGTACGAGCTCCTACGAGCAGTACTTC.

This clonotype was detected only a few times. The V call is TRBV20-1, the J call TRBJ2-2, with D possibly TRBD1 on 6 matching bases. Germline V lookup: CDR1 DFQATT, CDR2 SNEGSKA (reference sequence). V was cut by 1 base and J by 3 bases, with 18 bases left in between. CDR3 length equals 17 residues. The DNA of the CDR3 is TGCAGTGCTAGAGCATACCTCAGGGGTAGGGACACCGGGGAGCTGTTTTTT. Protein product: CSARAYLRGRDTGELFF.

This clonotype was observed at least ten times. The chain couples TRBV13 to TRBJ2-7, with D unclear. The length of the CDR3 is 11 residues. The V end was cut by 5 bases, the J end by 3 bases, with 5 bases between. Germline V gene lookup returns CDR1 PRHDT and CDR2 FYEKMQ (reference sequence). The CDR3 DNA is TGTGCCAGCAGCGGTGGCTACGAGCAGTACTTC. It codes for CASSGGYEQYF.

The V gene is TRBV5-4, the J gene TRBJ2-5, with D perhaps TRBD2 (6 bases). Germline CDR1 is SGHNT and CDR2 is YYREEE (reference sequence). Trimming removed 7 bases from V and 5 bases from J, with 9 bases in between. CDR3 length: 11 amino acids. The CDR3 bases are TGTGCCAGCGACGGAGGGGAGACCCAGTACTTC. Encoded protein: CASDGGETQYF.

The sample holds many counts of this clonotype. V is TRBV12-3 or TRBV12-4 and J is TRBJ2-5, with D unclear. The CDR3 has 13 amino acids. Trimming stripped 3 bases from V and 4 bases from J, with 9 bases between. The CDR3 sequence is CASSFWRIETQYF. The CDR3 DNA reads TGTGCCAGCAGTTTCTGGCGGATAGAGACCCAGTACTTC.

This clonotype was seen a handful of times. The chain joins TRBV10-3 to TRBJ2-7; D remains unclear. Trimming shortened V by 6 bases and J by 2 bases, and 5 bases separated the two germline ends. The CDR3 loop spans 11 amino acids. Germline V gene lookup returns CDR1 ENHRY and CDR2 SYGVKD. This chain's CDR3 is CAISSTYEQYF. In DNA, the CDR3 is TGTGCCATCAGCAGCACCTACGAGCAGTACTTC.

This chain uses TRBV7-2 with TRBJ2-3, with 12 bases fitting TRBD2. V gave up 5 bases and J gave up 2 bases; unmatched junction bases: 5. The CDR3 sequence is 16 residues long. Germline CDR1 and CDR2: SGHTA and FQGNSA. CDR3 residues: CASSPRLAGATDTQYF. The CDR3 bases are TGTGCCAGCAGCCCGAGACTAGCGGGGGCCACAGATACGCAGTATTTT.

This chain uses TRBV6-1 with TRBJ1-5; D might be TRBD1 (5 bases). The CDR3 runs to 13 residues. Trimming shortened V by 5 bases and J by 5 bases, and 10 bases separated the two germline ends. Germline loops: CDR1 MNHNS, CDR2 SASEGT. CDR3 region: CASSPMGDQPQHF. The CDR3 DNA is TGTGCCAGCAGTCCGATGGGGGATCAGCCCCAGCATTTT.

This clonotype has more than one count but fewer than ten. The chain is built from TRBV27 and TRBJ2-7; D is uncertain. Germline CDR1 and CDR2: MNHEY and SMNVEV (reference sequence). CDR3 length equals 14 residues. V lost 3 bases and J 3 bases, leaving 12 bases between the germline ends. This CDR3 is CASSFSPTHYEQYF. CDR3 DNA: TGTGCCAGCAGTTTTAGTCCCACACACTACGAGCAGTACTTC.

In this sample, this clonotype turned up many times. The CDR3 DNA reads TGTGCCAGCAGCCCGACCAGGGGGCGCCGAGAGACCCAGTACTTC. This translates into CASSPTRGRRETQYF. The chain has TRBV13 and TRBJ2-5; 8 bases map to TRBD1. Germline V lookup: CDR1 PRHDT, CDR2 FYEKMQ (reference sequence). V gave up 5 bases and J gave up 4 bases; unmatched junction bases: 9. This CDR3 comprises 15 residues.